This T cell receptor (beta chain) was sequenced for a study of blood T cell repertoires in COVID-19. The CDR3 extends over 16 amino acids. Germline CDR1 SEHNR, CDR2 FQNEAQ (reference sequence). V was pared by 4 bases and J by 7 bases, with 13 bases of the junction left unmatched. Seattle cases were enrolled at active infection and followed longitudinally. Methods used by the authors: Amplification of reference gene primers was used by the study to estimate nucleated cell counts. Only in-frame clones appear in the TCRdb table, and some are missing; sequencing was by immunoSEQ multiplex PCR. Clonal size and the V and J genes are those of that table, whereas D and trimming came from the DNA. This table holds 80,000 to 100,000 clones, 85% to 90% found once.

The sequence derives from a human donor with COVID-19, enrolled during active disease. The donor label of this sample is uncertain. Sequencing input: peripheral blood. The chain combines TRBV7-9 with TRBJ1-2, with TRBD1 matching over 9 bases. The CDR3 protein is CASSSYKQGAAGGYTF. DNA for the CDR3: TGTGCCAGCAGCTCCTATAAACAGGGGGCGGCGGGTGGCTACACCTTC.